These 28 T cell receptor beta chains were sequenced from one sample in a study of T cell responses to AZD1222 COVID-19 vaccine. The protocol was immunoSEQ multiplex PCR, while the TCRdb copy is restricted to in-frame clones and leaves out a portion. Among 170,000 or so clones, around nine tenths were seen once, and the ten largest hold about 1.6%. The specimen was peripheral blood, collected on day 0 of AZD1222 vaccination. The receptors derive from an adult in good health.

The V and J genes are TRBV10-3 and TRBJ2-3, with TRBD2 as a possible D gene (6 bases). This CDR3 contains 12 residues. CDR1 is ENHRY, CDR2 SYGVKD, per germline. V gave up 5 bases and J gave up 6 bases, with 9 bases separating them. CDR3 loop: CAISREPDTQYF. The CDR3 coding sequence is TGTGCCATCAGTCGGGAGCCGGATACGCAGTATTTT.

The rearrangement uses TRBV7-3 and TRBJ2-1, with 8 bases matching TRBD2. Per germline, CDR1 SGHTA and CDR2 FQGTGA. Trimming took 4 bases from V and 6 from J; bases not matched to a gene: 8. There are 15 residues in the CDR3. Here the CDR3 reads CASSSPSAGGNEQFF. Here the CDR3 DNA reads TGTGCCAGCAGCTCCCCCTCGGCGGGGGGCAATGAGCAGTTCTTC. The complete variable domain, with remaining parts taken from reference TRBV7-3 and TRBJ2-1, reads GAGVSQTPSNKVTEKGKYVELRCDPISGHTALYWYRQSLGQGPEFLIYFQGTGAADDSGLPNDRFFAVRPEGSVSTLKIQRTERGDSAVYLCASSSPSAGGNEQFFGPGTRLTVL.

The chain links TRBV4-1 to TRBJ1-2, with D unresolved. Trimming took off 4 bases at V and 4 bases at J, with 13 bases between the two ends. The germline V gene encodes CDR1 MGHRA and CDR2 YSYEKL. The CDR3 has 14 residues. This CDR3 is CASSLAQDTYGYTF. CDR3 coding DNA: TGCGCCAGCAGCCTCGCACAAGACACCTATGGCTACACCTTC.

The genes are TRBV2 and TRBJ1-1; D gene unclear. The CDR3 is 15 amino acids. The V end lost 3 bases, the J end lost 0 bases, and 11 bases lay between the germline ends. CDR1 and CDR2 from the germline V gene are SNHLY and FYNNEI. The CDR3 DNA is TGTGCCAGCAGTGAGTTTGGACGAATGAACACTGAAGCTTTCTTT. As protein: CASSEFGRMNTEAFF.

The J gene is TRBJ1-5, the V gene TRBV12-3 or TRBV12-4; maybe TRBD1 (6 bases). CDR3 length equals 12 residues. Trimming stripped 6 bases from V and 14 bases from J, with 17 bases between. This CDR3 reads CASSLSAGTKHF. The CDR3 DNA is TGTGCCAGCAGCTTATCGGCCGGGACAAAGCATTTT.

The genes are TRBV30 and TRBJ1-5, with D hard to call. The CDR3 loop spans 14 amino acids. The germline V gene encodes CDR1 GTSNPN and CDR2 SVGIG (reference sequence). V lost 5 bases, J lost 2 bases, and 13 bases lay in between. CDR3 nucleotide sequence: TGTGCCTGGGCAGCCACGAGTGGCAATCAGCCCCAGCATTTT. It translates to CAWAATSGNQPQHF.

The J gene is TRBJ2-2, the V gene TRBV6-5, with D perhaps TRBD2 (6 bases). This CDR3 is 15 amino acids long. The germline V and J ends were trimmed by 5 bases and 3 bases, with 13 bases remaining between them. Germline V gene lookup returns CDR1 MNHEY and CDR2 SVGAGI. This chain's CDR3 is CASSTWGDHTGELFF. CDR3 sequence (DNA): TGTGCCAGCAGTACTTGGGGGGATCACACCGGGGAGCTGTTTTTT.

The V call is TRBV2, the J call TRBJ2-1; D ambiguous. From germline, CDR1 is SNHLY and CDR2 FYNNEI. The CDR3 has 11 amino acids. The V end was cut by 6 bases, the J end by 4 bases, with 4 bases between. CDR3: CASSQYNEQFF. The CDR3 DNA sequence: TGTGCCAGCAGCCAATACAATGAGCAGTTCTTC.

V and J are TRBV18 and TRBJ1-2; D gene unclear. The germline gives CDR1 KGHSH, CDR2 LQKENI. The CDR3 is 13 residues long. V was pared by 3 bases and J by 5 bases, with 10 bases between. CDR3 coding DNA: TGTGCCAGCTCACCCGGTGAGGGTTATGGCTACACCTTC. Translated: CASSPGEGYGYTF.

This chain uses TRBV19 with TRBJ1-5; no clear D gene. CDR1 is LNHDA, CDR2 SQIVND, per germline (reference sequence). Trimming stripped 7 bases from V and 4 bases from J, with 11 bases between. The CDR3 runs 13 residues. CDR3 coding DNA: TGTGCCAGTACTATGGCGGGGAATCAGCCCCAGCATTTT. As protein: CASTMAGNQPQHF.

V gene TRBV3-1 (or the pseudogene TRBV3-2) combines with J gene TRBJ1-2, with TRBD1 as a possible D gene (5 bases). Trimming took 3 bases from V and 7 from J, leaving 9 bases between them. The CDR3 runs to 12 residues. CDR1 is LGHDT, CDR2 YNNKEL, per germline (reference sequence). As DNA, the CDR3 is TGTGCCAGCAGCCATGGTGGGGGTGGCTACACCTTC. Protein sequence: CASSHGGGGYTF.

This chain links TRBV15 with TRBJ1-3; unclear D gene. The CDR3 runs 15 residues. V dropped 1 base and J dropped 0 bases, with 7 bases sitting between them. In germline, CDR1 is LNHNV, CDR2 YYDKDF (reference sequence). The CDR3 nucleotides read TGTGCCACCAGCAGAGTCTGGGACTCTGGAAACACCATATATTTT. This translates into CATSRVWDSGNTIYF.

J is TRBJ1-4 and V is TRBV5-1, with D possibly matching TRBD1 (6 bases). Trimming removed 1 base from V and 7 bases from J, with 17 bases in between. This CDR3 is built from 16 residues. Germline assignment: CDR1 SGHRS and CDR2 YFSETQ. The CDR3 DNA follows: TGCGCCAGCAGCTTGTCGCAAACAGGGTTGGGTGAAAAACTGTTTTTT. It is translated as CASSLSQTGLGEKLFF.

This clone was found a few times. V usage is TRBV4-1 and J usage is TRBJ2-7, with D perhaps given as TRBD1 or TRBD2 (6 bases each). Germline V lookup: CDR1 MGHRA, CDR2 YSYEKL. V was clipped by 2 bases and J by 6 bases, with 17 bases between them. The CDR3 loop spans 15 amino acids. The CDR3 loop reads CASSQPGGGKREQYF. CDR3 nucleotide sequence: TGCGCCAGCAGCCAACCAGGAGGGGGGAAGCGCGAGCAGTACTTC.

CDR3 DNA: TGTGCCAGCAGCTTAGAAAGGATAGCGGGAGTCTCCTACGAGCAGTACTTC. It specifies CASSLERIAGVSYEQYF. V usage is TRBV7-2 and J usage is TRBJ2-7, with 9 bases lining up with TRBD2. The CDR3 runs to 17 residues. V lost 1 base to trimming and J lost 0 bases; unmatched junction nucleotides: 7. Germline V gene lookup returns CDR1 SGHTA and CDR2 FQGNSA.

This clone appeared a single time. J is TRBJ2-2 and V is TRBV4-3; 8 bases are shared with TRBD2. J was trimmed by 5 bases and V by 3 bases; bases with no gene match: 14. The germline CDR1 and CDR2 sequences are LGHNA and YSLEER. The CDR3 loop spans 18 amino acids. The CDR3, as DNA: TGCGCCAGCAGCCATCGCCTCGTGGCGGGGGGTAGGACCGGGGAGCTGTTTTTT. As protein: CASSHRLVAGGRTGELFF.

The chain couples TRBV19 to TRBJ1-6; maybe TRBD1 (5 bases). V was clipped by 3 bases and J by 7 bases, with 10 bases between them. The CDR3 spans 14 residues. Germline loops: CDR1 LNHDA, CDR2 SQIVND (reference sequence). CDR3 sequence (DNA): TGTGCCAGTAGTATCCGGGACTCAAATTCACCCCTCCACTTT. Protein sequence: CASSIRDSNSPLHF.

The gene calls are TRBV11-2 and TRBJ2-2; 10 bases map to TRBD1. The CDR3 totals 15 residues. Losses at the gene ends were 3 bases for V and 3 bases for J; bases not matched to a gene: 1. Germline assignment: CDR1 SGHAT and CDR2 FQNNGV. This chain's CDR3 is CASSFGQGDTGELFF. The CDR3, as DNA: TGTGCCAGCAGCTTTGGACAGGGGGACACCGGGGAGCTGTTTTTT.

The genes are TRBV6-5 and TRBJ1-2, with a tentative D call TRBD1 (5 bases). The germline V and J ends were trimmed by 10 bases and 7 bases, with 10 bases remaining between them. The CDR3 runs to 10 residues. The germline gives CDR1 MNHEY, CDR2 SVGAGI. CDR3 DNA: TGTGCCACCTGGGGGGTTGGCTACACCTTC. Encoded protein: CATWGVGYTF.

The V gene is TRBV11-3, the J gene TRBJ2-3; D may match TRBD1 or TRBD2 (5 bases each). This CDR3 is built from 14 residues. The V gene's germline CDR1 is SGHNT and CDR2 YENEEA. V shed 5 bases and J shed 1 base, with 10 bases lying between them. The CDR3 loop reads CASSVGRGTDTQYF. The CDR3 coding sequence is TGTGCCAGCAGCGTGGGACGTGGCACAGATACGCAGTATTTT. Full variable domain (outside the CDR3, taken from reference TRBV11-3 and TRBJ2-3): EAGVVQSPRYKIIEKKQPVAFWCNPISGHNTLYWYLQNLGQGPELLIRYENEEAVDDSQLPKDRFSAERLKGVDSTLKIQPAELGDSAVYLCASSVGRGTDTQYFGPGTRLTVL.

The chain recombines TRBV5-1 with TRBJ1-1; no firm D call. This CDR3 contains 16 residues. The V and J ends lost 5 bases and 1 base respectively, with 18 bases between them. CDR1 and CDR2 from the germline V gene are SGHRS and YFSETQ. CDR3 sequence: CASSSQNAAKNTEAFF. In nucleotides, the CDR3 is TGCGCCAGCAGTTCCCAAAACGCAGCTAAGAACACTGAAGCTTTCTTT.

The rearrangement joins TRBV4-1 to TRBJ1-1, with D unresolved. Trimming pared 2 bases from V and 7 bases from J, leaving 11 bases between. Germline V gene lookup returns CDR1 MGHRA and CDR2 YSYEKL. There are 13 residues in the CDR3. The chain's CDR3 is CASSQTSVGEAFF. For the CDR3, the DNA is TGCGCCAGCAGCCAAACTTCCGTCGGTGAAGCTTTCTTT.

This clone was seen only once. This rearrangement joins TRBV28 to TRBJ1-5; 9 bases are shared with TRBD1. CDR3 size: 13 residues. CDR1 is MDHEN, CDR2 SYDVKM, per germline. Trimming removed 7 bases from V and 6 bases from J; junction bases left unmatched: 4. In nucleotides, the CDR3 is TGTGCCAGCACCACGACAGGGGGTCAGCCCCAGCATTTT. It encodes CASTTTGGQPQHF.

The chain recombines TRBV29-1 with TRBJ2-5; a weak D match, TRBD2 (6 bases). Germline V gene data show CDR1 as SQVTM and CDR2 as ANQGSEA. This CDR3 has 18 amino acids. Trimming pared 0 bases from V and 7 bases from J, leaving 27 bases between. This chain's CDR3 is CSVEDWQVWSSVDPTQYF. CDR3 nucleotides: TGCAGCGTTGAAGATTGGCAAGTCTGGTCTAGCGTCGATCCGACCCAGTACTTC.

The chain carries TRBV24-1 and TRBJ1-1; D is unclear. The CDR3 contains 14 residues. The germline V gene has CDR1 KGHDR and CDR2 SFDVKD. Trimming stripped 6 bases from V and 4 bases from J, with 14 bases between. The CDR3 DNA sequence: TGTGCCACCAGTCTAGGCTTGGGGATCACTGAAGCTTTCTTT. Translated: CATSLGLGITEAFF.

The rearrangement links TRBV11-2 to TRBJ1-1; TRBD1 is a possible D gene (6 bases). The V gene lost 5 bases and the J gene lost 6 bases, with 10 bases spanning the gap. Per the germline V gene, CDR1 is SGHAT and CDR2 is FQNNGV. This CDR3 contains 12 residues. The DNA for the CDR3 is TGTGCCAGCAGCCCGGACAGCTCTGAAGCTTTCTTT. As protein: CASSPDSSEAFF.

The chain links TRBV4-3 to TRBJ2-5; D gene unclear. CDR1 and CDR2 (germline): LGHNA, YSLEER. V lost 1 base to trimming and J lost 4 bases, with 10 bases between them. The CDR3 spans 14 residues. The CDR3 bases are TGCGCCAGCAGCCAAGTAACCACCCCAGAGACCCAGTACTTC. Protein sequence: CASSQVTTPETQYF.

The chain recombines TRBV5-1 with TRBJ2-1, with D possibly being TRBD2 (5 bases). The CDR3 contains 13 residues. V lost 3 bases and J 4 bases, leaving 8 bases between the germline ends. Per the germline V gene, CDR1 is SGHRS and CDR2 is YFSETQ. CDR3 nucleotide sequence: TGCGCCAGCAGCTCGGGATATTACAATGAGCAGTTCTTC. Protein sequence: CASSSGYYNEQFF.